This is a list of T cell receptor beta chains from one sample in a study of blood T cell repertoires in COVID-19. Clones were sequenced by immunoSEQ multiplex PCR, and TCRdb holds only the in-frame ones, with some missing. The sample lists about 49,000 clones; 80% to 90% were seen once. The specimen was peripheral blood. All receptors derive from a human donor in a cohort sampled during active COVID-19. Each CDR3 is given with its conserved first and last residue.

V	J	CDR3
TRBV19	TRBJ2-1	CASSLRTSGRDNEQFF
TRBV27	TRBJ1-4	CASSLDPGGQGIKKLFF
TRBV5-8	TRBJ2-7	CASSFTGIGYEQYF
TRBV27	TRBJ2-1	CEGGGTSGRKWVSSYNEQFF
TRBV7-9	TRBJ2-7	CASSLAFRHSNEQYF
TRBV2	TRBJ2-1	CASGGGLAVPGDEQFF
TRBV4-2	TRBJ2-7	CASSRDTGSYEQYF
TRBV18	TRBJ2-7	CASSPSQDRAYEQYF
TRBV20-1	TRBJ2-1	CSASPSGPYNEQFF
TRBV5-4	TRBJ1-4	CASSLSIGAGNEKLFF
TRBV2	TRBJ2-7	CASSAGTIAEQYF
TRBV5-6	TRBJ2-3	CASSALLSSTDTQYF
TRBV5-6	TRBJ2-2	CASGQGDTAGELFF
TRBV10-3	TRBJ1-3	CAISDPTGSGNTIYF
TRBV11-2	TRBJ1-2	CASSLDVGAPYGYTF
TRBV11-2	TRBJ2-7	CASSYRLAVDEQYF
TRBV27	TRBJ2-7	CASSKLGTGKEQYF
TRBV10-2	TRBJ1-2	CASGRGGTNYGYTF
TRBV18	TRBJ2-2	CASSPLQGSSTGELFF
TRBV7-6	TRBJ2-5	CASSRRLAGQETQYF
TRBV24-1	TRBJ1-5	CATSDLDRDQPQHF
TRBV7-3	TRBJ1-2	CASSPARGDGYTF
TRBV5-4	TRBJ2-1	CASSERLAESSYNEQFF
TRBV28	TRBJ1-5	CASSPGTGYQPQHF
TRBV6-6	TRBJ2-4	CASPPERENIQYF
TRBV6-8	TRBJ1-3	CASKQRAVISPKQRASSSGNTIYF
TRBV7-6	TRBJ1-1	CASSPGRTDFTEAFF
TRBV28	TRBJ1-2	CASSVQTGRGYTF
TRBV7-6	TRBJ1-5	CASSPRDSFSNQPQHF
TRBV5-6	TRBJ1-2	CASSLGREAYGYTF
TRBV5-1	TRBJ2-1	CASSLGTSQENEQFF
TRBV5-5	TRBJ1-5	CASSLGTGSQPQHF
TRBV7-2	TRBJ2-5	CASSLGLAGDGETQYF
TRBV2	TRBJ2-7	CASSERGGLYEQYF
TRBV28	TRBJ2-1	CASRAGNEQFF
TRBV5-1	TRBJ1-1	CASSRDSGGATEAFF
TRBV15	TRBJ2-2	CATSRSRLSGRSTGELFF
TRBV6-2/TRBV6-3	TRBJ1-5	CASSPPEGTNSLNQPQHF
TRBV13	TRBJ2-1	CASSLGTSNEQFF
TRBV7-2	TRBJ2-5	CASTREAGTQYF
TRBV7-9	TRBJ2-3	CASSPSGLAGGQTQYF
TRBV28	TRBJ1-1	CASSVPARDTEAFF
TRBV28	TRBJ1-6	CASSLKGRGGSPLHF
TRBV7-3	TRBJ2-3	CASSLGGRGTDTQYF
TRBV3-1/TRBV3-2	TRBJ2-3	CASSRQASAYTDTQYF
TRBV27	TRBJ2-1	CASSDNRGEQFF
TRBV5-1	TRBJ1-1	CASSARTGGALNTEAFF
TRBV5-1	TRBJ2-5	CASSLYAAKQETQYF
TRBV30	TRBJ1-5	CAWSQGDQPQHF
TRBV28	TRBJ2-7	CASSTSDRGLPPYEQYF
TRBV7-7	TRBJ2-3	CASSPHAGDTQYF
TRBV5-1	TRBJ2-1	CASSFWSSNNEQFF
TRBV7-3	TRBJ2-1	CASSPYSGSSYNEQFF
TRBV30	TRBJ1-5	CAWSPDRDRDNQPQHF
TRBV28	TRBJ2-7	CASRSSPLRQLPRKQYF
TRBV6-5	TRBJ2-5	CASSSAAGGEETQYF
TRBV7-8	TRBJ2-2	CASSLFVFNTGELFF
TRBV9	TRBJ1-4	CASSPRDRADEKLFF